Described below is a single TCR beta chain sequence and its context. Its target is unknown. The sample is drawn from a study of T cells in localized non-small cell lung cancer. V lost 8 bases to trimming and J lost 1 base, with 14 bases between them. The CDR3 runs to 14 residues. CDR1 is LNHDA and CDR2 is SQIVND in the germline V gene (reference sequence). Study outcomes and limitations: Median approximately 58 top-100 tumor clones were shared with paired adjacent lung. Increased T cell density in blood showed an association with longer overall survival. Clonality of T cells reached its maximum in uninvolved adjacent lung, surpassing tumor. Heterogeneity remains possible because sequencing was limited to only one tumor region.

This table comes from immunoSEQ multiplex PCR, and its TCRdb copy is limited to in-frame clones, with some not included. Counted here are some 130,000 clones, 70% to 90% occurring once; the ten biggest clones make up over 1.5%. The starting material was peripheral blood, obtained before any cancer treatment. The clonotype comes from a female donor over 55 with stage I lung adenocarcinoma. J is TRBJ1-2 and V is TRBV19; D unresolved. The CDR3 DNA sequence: TGTGCCAGTTTCCCAGCGGGCCTTAACTATGGCTACACCTTC. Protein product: CASFPAGLNYGYTF.